Given below is one T cell receptor (beta chain) in context. Its target is not known. These data come from a study of CXCR3-negative and CXCR3-positive naive CD8 T cells. The authors prepared UMI-labeled TRB cDNA libraries by 5' RACE. Reprocessing the 5' RACE reads, TCRdb reports a single entry for every CDR3 protein and omits DNA. The sample holds over 95,000 distinct CDR3 sequences. The CDR3 runs 16 residues. Germline V gene sequence: CDR1 MNHEY, CDR2 SVGAGI. Study-level points and caveats: TRB CDR3 hydrophobicity was greater in CXCR3-positive naive cells than in CXCR3-negative naive cells.

The TCR comes from a human donor in good health. Some clones in this sample may be carry-over from other donors' samples. The sequenced material came from naive CXCR3+ CD8+ T cells from blood. Indicated subset: CD45RO-CCR7+CD27+CD95- naive CD8+ T cells expressing CXCR3 (TNR3+). The chain joins TRBV6-5 to TRBJ2-1; checking the TCRdb D call of TRBD1 is not possible without DNA. CDR3 sequence reads: CASSSSGQGAGNEQFF.